These 7 T cell receptor beta chains originate from one sample sequenced in a study of cytomegalovirus exposure and HLA in healthy donors. The PCR contained 60 Vbeta and 13 Jbeta primers. Sequencing was performed with immunoSEQ multiplex PCR; in TCRdb, only in-frame clones are kept and a portion is missing. The sample carries some 200,000 clones, roughly four fifths recorded once. Sequencing was carried out using PBMCs. The receptors were gathered from a woman aged 18-29 years in good health and CMV-seronegative.

This clone occurred a few times. DNA of the CDR3: TGTGCCTGGGAGGATCAGGGGACAACTAATGAAAAACTGTTTTTT. Residues: CAWEDQGTTNEKLFF. The rearrangement uses TRBV30 and TRBJ1-4; D might be TRBD1 (6 bases). Per germline, CDR1 GTSNPN and CDR2 SVGIG (reference sequence). The CDR3 is made up of 15 amino acids. V lost 5 bases to trimming and J lost 0 bases, with 13 bases between them.

The V call is TRBV5-1, the J call TRBJ2-7, with 10 bases that match TRBD1. This CDR3 has 13 amino acids. CDR1 and CDR2 from the germline V gene are SGHRS and YFSETQ. V was pared by 4 bases and J by 11 bases, with 9 bases of the junction left unmatched. The CDR3 spells CASSRGQGGSKYF. The CDR3 nucleotides are TGCGCCAGCAGCCGCGGACAGGGGGGGTCTAAGTACTTC.

The chain couples TRBV6-5 to TRBJ1-1; the D gene is possibly TRBD1 (5 bases). Between the trimmed V and J ends, which lost 5 bases and 1 base, there was a span of 5 bases. Germline V gene sequence: CDR1 MNHEY, CDR2 SVGAGI. This CDR3 is 12 amino acids long. Here the CDR3 reads CASSDRNTEAFF. The CDR3 nucleotides are TGTGCCAGCAGTGACAGGAACACTGAAGCTTTCTTT.

In its sample, this clone was seen a few times. The chain has TRBV5-1 and TRBJ1-1, with 9 bases fitting TRBD1. J was trimmed by 4 bases and V by 6 bases; bases with no gene match: 10. The CDR3 length is 15 residues. The germline V gene encodes CDR1 SGHRS and CDR2 YFSETQ. The DNA of the CDR3 is TGCGCCAGCAAACTAGGGACAGGGCAGGGCACTGAAGCTTTCTTT. Amino acids: CASKLGTGQGTEAFF.

The chain employs TRBV15 and TRBJ1-1; no firm D call. V was cut by 5 bases and J by 4 bases, with 14 bases left in between. The CDR3 runs 14 residues. Germline CDR1 and CDR2: LNHNV and YYDKDF (reference sequence). The CDR3 DNA is TGTGCCACCAGCGCGGGTGGCGTGGGCACTGAAGCTTTCTTT. It encodes CATSAGGVGTEAFF.

This chain links TRBV5-1 with TRBJ2-5; 8 bases map to TRBD2. V gave up 6 bases and J gave up 2 bases; unmatched junction bases: 6. Germline-derived CDR1 and CDR2 are SGHRS and YFSETQ. CDR3 length: 14 amino acids. CDR3: CASNSGGGQETQYF. The CDR3, as DNA: TGCGCCAGCAACTCAGGCGGGGGGCAAGAGACCCAGTACTTC.

The V call is TRBV2, the J call TRBJ2-5, with 11 bases fitting TRBD2. The CDR3 runs 14 residues. The J segment lost 5 bases and the V segment lost 1 base, leaving 0 bases of the junction unmatched. Germline values: CDR1 SNHLY, CDR2 FYNNEI. CDR3 DNA sequence: TGTGCCAGCAGTGAAGTAGCGGGAGGGGAGACCCAGTACTTC. This encodes CASSEVAGGETQYF.